The 19 T cell receptor beta chains below all came from one sample that was sequenced in a study of human T cells and chemical hapten exposure listed by TCRdb under 2021. The sample's time point label, in plain terms: healthy volunteer bleed at 2 weeks. Total RNA was isolated from unfractionated whole blood collected in Tempus Blood RNA tubes. The library relied on RACE. The sequencing machine was a NextSeq 500. In-frame beta chains were kept once TCRdb had trimmed the public reads at Q25 with fastp and called clones with MiXCR. Every entry covers one CDR3 protein and lists the most common genes and DNA from its rows. Counted in this sample were around 130,000 distinct CDR3 sequences; approximately 9.5% of them appeared once. Approximately 1.6% of the sample comes from the top ten. Sequences were obtained from whole blood. Source of these receptors: a male donor in good health. Some clones in this sample may be carry-over from other donors' samples.

A few counts support this clonotype. The rearrangement joins TRBV28 to TRBJ2-7; 7 nucleotides agree with TRBD1. Germline values: CDR1 MDHEN, CDR2 SYDVKM. Trimming removed 7 bases from V and 5 bases from J; junction bases left unmatched: 11. CDR3 length: 14 residues. The CDR3 coding sequence is TGTGCCAGCAAAATACAGGGGAATTTCGACGAGCAGTACTTC. This gives the protein CASKIQGNFDEQYF.

This clonotype has ten or more counts. The rearrangement links TRBV5-1 to TRBJ2-2; D gene uncertain. The CDR3 consists of 15 residues. Per the germline V gene, CDR1 is SGHRS and CDR2 is YFSETQ. Trimming left V 4 bases short and J 3 bases short, with 13 bases between. CDR3 DNA: TGCGCCAGCAGCACCGGACCTGGGGACACCGGGGAGCTGTTTTTT. Translation: CASSTGPGDTGELFF.

The chain carries TRBV2 and TRBJ2-2, with D uncertain. Germline values: CDR1 SNHLY, CDR2 FYNNEI. This CDR3 is 16 amino acids long. The V end was cut by 3 bases, the J end by 4 bases, with 15 bases between. CDR3 loop: CASSEVNPRPTGELFF. CDR3 DNA sequence: TGTGCCAGCAGTGAGGTCAACCCTCGCCCCACCGGGGAGCTGTTTTTT.

V gene TRBV18 combines with J gene TRBJ2-1, with 10 bases identical to TRBD2. Trimming took 5 bases from V and 7 from J; bases not matched to a gene: 11. The CDR3 is 16 amino acids. The germline gives CDR1 KGHSH, CDR2 LQKENI. The CDR3 spells CASSNKRGGEVNEQFF. CDR3 sequence (DNA): TGTGCCAGCTCAAATAAGCGGGGGGGAGAAGTTAATGAGCAGTTCTTC.

The V gene is TRBV5-1, the J gene TRBJ2-5; no clear D. In germline, CDR1 is SGHRS, CDR2 YFSETQ. Trimming pared 5 bases from V and 0 bases from J, leaving 8 bases between. This CDR3 spans 13 amino acids. CDR3 nucleotides: TGCGCCAGCAGGTTACAGAACCAAGAGACCCAGTACTTC. It translates to CASRLQNQETQYF.

This clonotype was found many times. The V gene is TRBV3-1, the J gene TRBJ2-1; TRBD2 agrees at 7 bases. V lost 3 bases to trimming and J lost 6 bases; unmatched junction nucleotides: 11. The CDR3 covers 16 residues. CDR1 and CDR2 from the germline V gene are LGHDT and YNNKEL (reference sequence). The CDR3 DNA reads as TGTGCCAGCAGCCAGGCCCTCGGACTAGAACGCAATGAGCAGTTCTTC. Its translation is CASSQALGLERNEQFF.

Ten or more counts support this clonotype. This rearrangement joins TRBV7-9 to TRBJ2-1; 8 bases match TRBD2. Germline V gene sequence: CDR1 SEHNR, CDR2 FQNEAQ (reference sequence). CDR3 size: 14 residues. With 4 bases clipped from V and 3 bases from J, the junction kept 2 bases outside the gene matches. CDR3 amino acids: CASSSAGGYNEQFF. CDR3 nucleotides: TGTGCCAGCAGCTCGGCGGGGGGCTACAATGAGCAGTTCTTC.

The V gene is TRBV20-1, the J gene TRBJ2-5, with 10 nucleotides matching TRBD2. V trimming: 3 bases; J trimming: 0 bases; junction bases outside the gene matches: 13. The V gene's germline CDR1 is DFQATT and CDR2 SNEGSKA (reference sequence). The length of the CDR3 is 18 residues. The CDR3 reads CSASTASGGLTYQETQYF. CDR3 in DNA: TGCAGTGCTAGTACGGCTAGCGGGGGACTCACGTACCAAGAGACCCAGTACTTC.

The rearrangement joins TRBV4-2 to TRBJ1-1; D remains ambiguous. The germline gives CDR1 LGHNA, CDR2 YNFKEQ. This CDR3 has 14 amino acids. V shed 7 bases and J shed 0 bases, with 12 bases lying between them. In nucleotides, the CDR3 is TGTGCCAGCACCCCAGCCGGGATGAACACTGAAGCTTTCTTT. Translation: CASTPAGMNTEAFF.

This clonotype was counted between two and nine times. The rearrangement joins TRBV4-3 to TRBJ1-1; perhaps TRBD1 as D (6 bases). CDR3 length equals 17 residues. Looked up from germline, CDR1 is LGHNA and CDR2 is YSLEER. The germline V and J ends were trimmed by 0 bases and 2 bases, with 16 bases remaining between them. The CDR3 is CASSQELTGMINTEAFF. In nucleotides, the CDR3 is TGCGCCAGCAGCCAAGAATTAACAGGGATGATCAACACTGAAGCTTTCTTT.

V is TRBV7-2 and J is TRBJ2-7; 10 bases are a match to TRBD2. Germline V gene data show CDR1 as SGHTA and CDR2 as FQGNSA. The CDR3 has 15 residues. V was pared by 5 bases and J by 4 bases, with 8 bases of the junction left unmatched. CDR3 protein: CASSPRPSGGYEQYF. The CDR3 bases are TGTGCCAGCAGCCCAAGGCCTAGCGGGGGTTACGAGCAGTACTTC.

V and J are TRBV27 and TRBJ2-5; a possible D gene is TRBD2 (6 bases). The V end was cut by 2 bases, the J end by 5 bases, with 9 bases between. This CDR3 comprises 13 residues. Germline V gene data show CDR1 as MNHEY and CDR2 as SMNVEV (reference sequence). The CDR3 DNA is TGTGCCAGCAGTTTAGCGGGGCTTGAGACCCAGTACTTC. Translated, it gives CASSLAGLETQYF.

This clonotype came up many times. This chain connects TRBV20-1 to TRBJ1-1, with D perhaps TRBD1 (5 bases). The V and J ends lost 4 bases and 4 bases respectively, with 10 bases between them. CDR1 is DFQATT and CDR2 is SNEGSKA in the germline V gene (reference sequence). The CDR3 length is 12 residues. The CDR3 protein is CSAMGGTTEAFF. CDR3 nucleotide sequence: TGCAGTGCTATGGGGGGGACCACTGAAGCTTTCTTT.

This clonotype was found a few times. The CDR3 bases are TGTGCCAGCAGCTCCACGACTAGGAAACAAGAGACCCAGTACTTC. It codes for CASSSTTRKQETQYF. The chain employs TRBV7-6 and TRBJ2-5; D might be TRBD2 (6 bases). The CDR3 has 15 residues. The germline V gene has CDR1 SGHVS and CDR2 FNYEAQ. The germline V and J ends were trimmed by 4 bases and 2 bases, with 14 bases remaining between them.

The rearrangement links TRBV6-5 to TRBJ2-7; 10 positions agree with TRBD2. Trimming took 2 bases from V and 3 from J; bases not matched to a gene: 10. The CDR3 extends over 17 amino acids. Germline loops: CDR1 MNHEY, CDR2 SVGAGI. CDR3 DNA sequence: TGTGCCAGCAGTTACGGCTCTAGCGGGAGTTCCCTCTACGAGCAGTACTTC. This translates into CASSYGSSGSSLYEQYF.

This rearrangement joins TRBV4-3 to TRBJ2-7; 7 positions agree with TRBD1. The CDR3 sequence is 15 residues long. Germline V gene lookup returns CDR1 LGHNA and CDR2 YSLEER. J gave up 2 bases and V 7 bases, and 11 bases lay outside the gene matches. The CDR3 coding sequence is TGCGCCAGCAACCAGATTACAGGGGCCCCCTACGAGCAGTACTTC. Amino acids: CASNQITGAPYEQYF.

This chain links TRBV7-2 with TRBJ2-4; D not certain. The germline gives CDR1 SGHTA, CDR2 FQGNSA. V was cut by 1 base and J by 0 bases, with 13 bases left in between. CDR3 length equals 17 residues. CDR3 region: CASSLGGWAVAKNIQYF. The CDR3 region has the DNA TGTGCCAGCAGCTTAGGGGGTTGGGCGGTAGCCAAAAACATTCAGTACTTC.

This clonotype was recorded many times. This chain connects TRBV3-1 to TRBJ2-7; D may correspond to TRBD1 or TRBD2 (6 bases each). V lost 0 bases, J lost 7 bases, and 13 bases lay in between. In germline, CDR1 is LGHDT, CDR2 YNNKEL (reference sequence). CDR3 size: 14 residues. The chain's CDR3 is CASSQDRGTGEQYF. Written as DNA, the CDR3 is TGTGCCAGCAGCCAAGATAGGGGGACTGGGGAGCAGTACTTC.

The J gene is TRBJ2-3, the V gene TRBV27; D gene unclear. Germline CDR1 reads MNHEY; CDR2 reads SMNVEV (reference sequence). Between the trimmed V and J ends, which lost 2 bases and 6 bases, there was a span of 9 bases. This CDR3 is built from 13 residues. CDR3 sequence (DNA): TGTGCCAGCAGTTTAAACCCCTCGGATACGCAGTATTTT. Protein sequence: CASSLNPSDTQYF.